This T cell receptor (beta chain) was sequenced during a study of beta chain features in type 1 diabetes. Whole-study results and caveats: Amplification by PCR could prefer shorter templates, with the same effect in patients and controls.

There are a few counts of this clone. The antigen remains unidentified. Trimming removed 2 bases from V and 0 bases from J, with 7 bases in between. The CDR3 has 14 amino acids. Germline lookup yields CDR1 SGHAT and CDR2 FQNNGV. Expressed TCRB transcripts were sequenced because the isolated RNA had all been reverse transcribed beforehand. The method was immunoSEQ multiplex PCR; TCRdb's version includes in-frame clones alone and lacks a portion of them. The data hold about 620,000 clones, with around 16% observed a single time. The chain employs TRBV11-2 and TRBJ1-1; D gene uncertain. Sequencing was carried out using naive CD4+ T cells from blood. This receptor was identified in a man aged 18 to 29 in good health. CDR3 loop: CASSLWVMNTEAFF. In DNA form, the CDR3 reads TGTGCCAGCAGCTTATGGGTGATGAACACTGAAGCTTTCTTT.